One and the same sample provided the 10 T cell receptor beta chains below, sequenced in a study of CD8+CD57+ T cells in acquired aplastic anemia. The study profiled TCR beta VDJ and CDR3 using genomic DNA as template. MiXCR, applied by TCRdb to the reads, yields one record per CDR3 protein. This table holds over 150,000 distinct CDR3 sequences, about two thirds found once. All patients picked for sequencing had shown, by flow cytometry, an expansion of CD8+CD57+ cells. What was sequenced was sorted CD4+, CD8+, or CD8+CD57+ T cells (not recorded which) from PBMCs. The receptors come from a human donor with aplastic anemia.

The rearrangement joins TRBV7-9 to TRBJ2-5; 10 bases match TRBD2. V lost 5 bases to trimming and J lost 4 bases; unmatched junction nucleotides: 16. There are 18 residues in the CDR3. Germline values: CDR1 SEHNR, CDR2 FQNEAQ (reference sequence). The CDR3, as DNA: TGTGCCAGCAGCCTTGAGTCTAGCGGGGGCCACCGGAGAGAGACCCAGTACTTC. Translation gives CASSLESSGGHRRETQYF.

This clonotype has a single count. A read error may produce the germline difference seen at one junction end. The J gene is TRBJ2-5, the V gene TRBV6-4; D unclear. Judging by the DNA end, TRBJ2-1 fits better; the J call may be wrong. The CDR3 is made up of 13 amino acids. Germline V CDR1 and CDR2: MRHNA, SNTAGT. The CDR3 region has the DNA TGTCCCAGCAGTGACGGCGACAACAATGAGCAGTTCTTC. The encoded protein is CPSSDGDNNEQFF.

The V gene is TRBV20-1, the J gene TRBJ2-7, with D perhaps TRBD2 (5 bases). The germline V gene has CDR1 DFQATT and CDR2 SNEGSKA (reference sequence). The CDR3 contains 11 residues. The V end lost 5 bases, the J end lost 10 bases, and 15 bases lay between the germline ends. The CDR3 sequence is CSALRRENQYF. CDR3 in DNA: TGCAGTGCTCTTAGACGGGAAAACCAGTACTTC.

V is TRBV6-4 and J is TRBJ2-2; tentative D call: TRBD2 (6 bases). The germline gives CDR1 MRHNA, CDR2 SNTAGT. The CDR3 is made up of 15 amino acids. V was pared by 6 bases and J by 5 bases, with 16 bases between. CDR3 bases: TGTGCCAGCAGGCAAACCGGGACTTCGACCGGGGAGCTGTTTTTT. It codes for CASRQTGTSTGELFF.

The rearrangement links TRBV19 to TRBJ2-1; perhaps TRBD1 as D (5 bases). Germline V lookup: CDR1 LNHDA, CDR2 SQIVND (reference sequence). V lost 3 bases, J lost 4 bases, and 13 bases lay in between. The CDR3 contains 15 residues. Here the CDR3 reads CASSIQGMGYNEQFF. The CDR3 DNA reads TGTGCCAGTAGTATTCAGGGAATGGGATACAATGAGCAGTTCTTC.

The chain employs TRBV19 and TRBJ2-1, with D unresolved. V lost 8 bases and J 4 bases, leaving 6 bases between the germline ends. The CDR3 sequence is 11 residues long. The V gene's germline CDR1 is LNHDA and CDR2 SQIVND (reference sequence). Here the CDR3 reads CASGYYNEQFF. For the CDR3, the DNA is TGTGCCAGTGGCTATTACAATGAGCAGTTCTTC.

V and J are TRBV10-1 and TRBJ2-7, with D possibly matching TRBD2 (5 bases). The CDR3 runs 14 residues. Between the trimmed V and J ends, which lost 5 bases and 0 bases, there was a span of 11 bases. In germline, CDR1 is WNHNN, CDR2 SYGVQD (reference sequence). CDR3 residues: CASSKDSASYEQYF. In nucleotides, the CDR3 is TGCGCCAGCAGTAAGGATAGCGCCTCCTACGAGCAGTACTTC.

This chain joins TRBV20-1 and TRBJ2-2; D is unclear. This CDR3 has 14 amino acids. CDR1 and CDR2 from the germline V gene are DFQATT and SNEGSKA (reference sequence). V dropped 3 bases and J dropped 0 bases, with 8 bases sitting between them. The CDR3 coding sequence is TGCAGTGCTAGTCTGGGCGCGAACACCGGGGAGCTGTTTTTT. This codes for CSASLGANTGELFF.

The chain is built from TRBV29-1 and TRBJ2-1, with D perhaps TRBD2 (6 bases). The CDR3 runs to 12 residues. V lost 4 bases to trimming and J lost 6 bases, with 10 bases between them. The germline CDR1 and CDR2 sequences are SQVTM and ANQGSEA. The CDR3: CSVGEVGNEQFF. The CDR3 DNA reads TGCAGCGTTGGGGAGGTGGGCAATGAGCAGTTCTTC.

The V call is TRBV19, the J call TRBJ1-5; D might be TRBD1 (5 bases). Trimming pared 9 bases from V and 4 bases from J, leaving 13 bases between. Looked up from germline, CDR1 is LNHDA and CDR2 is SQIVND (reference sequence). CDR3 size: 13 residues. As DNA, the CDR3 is TGTGCCAGCCAGATTAAGGGGAATCAGCCCCAGCATTTT. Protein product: CASQIKGNQPQHF.